A single T cell receptor beta chain is shown here with its context. Its matching antigen is unknown. Sequencing used immunoSEQ multiplex PCR; TCRdb keeps in-frame clones, though not all of them. In the table there are about 360,000 clones, just over 85% of which are singletons. The V segment lost 6 bases and the J segment 0 bases; nucleotides outside the gene matches: 6. This CDR3 region has 15 residues. The V gene's germline CDR1 is MDHEN and CDR2 SYDVKM. This record comes from a study of cytomegalovirus exposure and HLA in healthy donors. General study results and limits: Rare TCR sequences predominated, though certain public TCRs were found in many donors.

The TCR sequence derives from a woman aged 18-30 years in good health and CMV-seronegative. The V call is TRBV28, the J call TRBJ2-7; 9 positions agree with TRBD1. The material sequenced was PBMCs. The CDR3 sequence: CASSRGQGSSYEQYF. CDR3 DNA: TGTGCCAGCAGCCGCGGACAGGGGAGCTCCTACGAGCAGTACTTC.